This T cell receptor beta chain is drawn from a study of regulatory T cells in long-lasting Graves disease (dated by TCRdb to about 2021). For the wider study: In the newly diagnosed Graves' disease group, patients had been taking antithyroid drugs for less than 3 months. The study was registered as a clinical trial and conducted in China. This study used TCR sequencing and RNA sequencing of peripheral blood to compare persistent Graves' disease patients against newly diagnosed Graves' disease patients. A total of around 35 samples underwent TCR sequencing: some 13 from persistent and roughly 20 from newly diagnosed Graves' disease patients. Beyond this particular receptor, the publication reports: Persistent Graves' disease patients showed lower TCR Shannon entropy and fewer highly expanded clones than newly diagnosed patients, suggesting clonal expansion. More public clonotypes were shared among persistent patients (roughly 3,000) than among newly diagnosed patients (over 900). Peripheral blood alone was examined, since thyroid tissue, which constituted the primary lesion, could not be accessed. Preferential use of TRBV28, TRBJ1-2 and TRBJ2-5 was observed in persistent disease, whereas TRBV20-1 and TRBJ2-1 were favored in newly diagnosed disease. The authors noted that the small sample size was a limitation that may lower accuracy. Only the TCR beta chain was sequenced and analyzed.

This clonotype was found a few times. This clone's antigen is unknown. No much larger clone exists at a distance of one base, and base qualities are not known. The library was generated by multiplex PCR. TCRdb shows the sequencer as Illumina HiSeq 4000. CDR3 regions were amplified by Arm-PCR with iRepertoire HTBI primers to construct TCR beta libraries. PCR products were gel purified before sequencing. The authors' analysis ran thus. A total of under 80 TRBV and about 13 TRBJ segments were identified across samples and were used for gene usage analysis of CDR3 amino acid clonotypes. COPE and FqMerger were used to merge filtered high-quality paired reads into contigs. Contigs were aligned with BLAST to IMGT TRBV, TRBD and TRBJ reference genes, and CDR3 was defined per IMGT. Highly expanded clones were defined as clonotypes with a frequency above 0.1%. Repertoire diversity was measured by Shannon entropy, and V-J evenness by the Gini coefficient. Clonotypes shared by more than one individual were considered public. Using fastp at Q25 and MiXCR, TCRdb reprocessed the public reads and kept productive beta chains. CDR3 protein sequences are deduplicated, and each keeps its most common genes and DNA. Clone size and V and J calls follow TCRdb, not the original study. This sample is represented by 420,000 or so distinct CDR3 sequences; over 15% of them were singletons. The top ten clonotypes cover about 23% of the sample.

CDR1 and CDR2 are read off the germline V gene as KGHSH and LQKENI. Trimming takes 3 bases off V and 1 base off J; junction bases not matched to a gene: 5. Including cysteine and phenylalanine, the CDR3 has 16 amino acids. The only DNA kept is the CDR3, 48 bases in frame from the first base. According to the study, the label for this sample's time point signals: newly diagnosed GD, antithyroid drugs for less than 3 months. For both TCR sequencing and RNA sequencing, RNA was extracted from PBMCs using TRIzol. The diagnosis of Graves' disease followed American Thyroid Association guidelines. Patients were recruited from an endocrinology department in Xi'an, China. From each patient, 7.5 to 9.5 milliliters of peripheral blood was collected into an EDTA anticoagulant tube. PBMCs were isolated by Ficoll Paque Plus density gradient separation without further T cell sorting. An Agilent 2100 Bioanalyzer and agarose gel were used to assess RNA quality, and a NanoDrop 2000 was used to measure RNA concentration.

These data also featured in a second study, about T cells in Graves' hyperthyroidism and ophthalmopathy. According to the second study: Stable Graves' hyperthyroidism was defined as the absence of progression to ophthalmopathy over 18 months of follow-up. Hyperthyroidism patients were newly diagnosed, had a disease duration of under 2 months, and were aged 18 to 65 years. Any patient with an uncontrolled infection, another autoimmune disease, pregnancy or lactation was excluded. Clinical symptoms, serum thyroxine and TRAb, thyroid ultrasound, and orbital computed tomography formed the basis for the diagnoses. For the first round of RT-PCR on the TCR CDR3, the HTBI primer set was used together with the Qiagen OneStep RT-PCR kit. Most expanded thyroid clonotypes (frequency above 0.001) were also found in blood, which suggests that blood repertoires may mirror thyroid immune responses. A 13 V-J signature model separated ophthalmopathy from stable hyperthyroidism, with about 88% sensitivity and 81.08% specificity in cross-validation and 80%/75% in testing. In validation, the model predicted progression to ophthalmopathy a median of roughly 6.5 months before onset, with approximately 71% sensitivity and roughly 72% specificity. To identify TCR V-J signatures that set the groups apart, the researchers used a discovery cohort of 95 to 100 patients, made up of 40 to 45 with Graves' ophthalmopathy and about 60 with stable Graves' hyperthyroidism. Prospective prediction of ophthalmopathy was tested in an independent validation cohort consisting of 18 to 20 hyperthyroidism patients and approximately 16 patients who later progressed to ophthalmopathy. The 100 or so discovery patients were randomly split 7:3 into training and test sets. In roughly six Graves' hyperthyroidism patients, the study also compared T-cell repertoires from thyroid tissue with T-cell repertoires from blood. Once sampling was done, hyperthyroidism patients were given methimazole at a starting dose of 30 mg daily, whereas ophthalmopathy patients were given high-dose intravenous methylprednisolone. Libraries were constructed in a second round of multiplex PCR, after which size selection and purification were carried out. Paired-end sequencing of the libraries was performed with 100 bp reads on an Illumina HiSeq2000. SOAPnuke was used to process the raw data, removing reads that contained adapters or uncalled bases, had a mean Phred below 15, or lacked an exact match to the constant primer or identifier. High-quality paired reads were merged using COPE v1.2.5, and each unique nucleotide sequence was defined as a clonotype. MiTCR v1.1 was used to align clonotypes to the IMGT TRBV, TRBD and TRBJ reference segments. The analysis included only V-J combinations with a frequency above 0.0001, which together covered around 99% of the repertoires. The TCS score was defined as the ratio of F50 (clonal expansion) to E x V (chaos), calculated using BLOSUM62-based TCRdist between CDR3 peptides within each V-J. Welch's t-statistics and random forest reduced some 510 V-J features to 13, which were used in a naive Bayes classifier (R e1071). No statistical method was used to set the sample size in advance, and investigators knew the group allocation. The paper reports TCR Vbeta CDR3 sequencing of 140 or so peripheral blood samples: 43 ophthalmopathy, under 80 hyperthyroidism and some 17 progressor patients.

This specimen was peripheral blood mononuclear cells (PBMCs), taken at new diagnosis, from a patient treated with antithyroid drugs. Recombination connected TRBV18 to TRBJ2-2; 7 bases in between match TRBD1. This TCR derives from a woman under 30 with Graves disease. Donor details come from another sample of the same person, matched by shared clones. The CDR3 in this case is CASSPSGTVNTGELFF. The DNA sequence follows: TGTGCCAGCTCACCCTCCGGGACAGTGAACACCGGGGAGCTGTTTTTT.